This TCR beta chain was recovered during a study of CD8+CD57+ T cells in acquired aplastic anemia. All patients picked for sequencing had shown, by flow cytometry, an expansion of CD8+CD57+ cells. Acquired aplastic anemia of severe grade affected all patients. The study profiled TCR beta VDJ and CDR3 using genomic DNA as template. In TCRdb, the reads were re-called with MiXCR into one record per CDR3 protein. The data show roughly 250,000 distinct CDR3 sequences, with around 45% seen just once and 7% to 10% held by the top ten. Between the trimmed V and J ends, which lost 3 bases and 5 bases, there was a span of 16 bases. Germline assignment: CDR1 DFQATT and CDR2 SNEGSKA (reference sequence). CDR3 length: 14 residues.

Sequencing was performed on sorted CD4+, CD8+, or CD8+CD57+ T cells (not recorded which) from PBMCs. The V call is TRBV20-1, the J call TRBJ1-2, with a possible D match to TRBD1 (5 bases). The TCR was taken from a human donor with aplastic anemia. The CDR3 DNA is TGCAGTGCTAGGCGGGGGGTCCGCCCTTATGGCTACACCTTC. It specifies CSARRGVRPYGYTF.